One and the same sample provided the 14 T cell receptor beta chains below, sequenced in a study of T cell responses to AZD1222 COVID-19 vaccine. Produced via immunoSEQ multiplex PCR; TCRdb's table is partial and in-frame only. The repertoire includes more than 150,000 clones, almost 95% of them detected once, and less than 11% sits in the top ten. The material was peripheral blood, obtained on day 0 of AZD1222 vaccination. All receptors come from an adult in good health.

In DNA, the CDR3 is TGTGCCACCAGCGCGACTGACTATAACACAGATACGCAGTATTTT. As protein: CATSATDYNTDTQYF. V usage is TRBV24-1 and J usage is TRBJ2-3, with D perhaps matching TRBD2 (5 bases). Germline V gives CDR1 KGHDR, CDR2 SFDVKD. The V end was cut by 7 bases, the J end by 2 bases, with 15 bases between. This CDR3 spans 15 amino acids.

The chain joins TRBV11-2 to TRBJ2-2, with 8 bases lining up with TRBD2. Trimming took 1 base from V and 3 from J; bases not matched to a gene: 4. Germline CDR1 and CDR2: SGHAT and FQNNGV. This CDR3 is built from 16 residues. The CDR3 bases are TGTGCCAGCAGCTTAGTTTCGGGAGGGTACACCGGGGAGCTGTTTTTT. Its translation is CASSLVSGGYTGELFF.

The chain couples TRBV7-9 to TRBJ1-1, with a possible D match to TRBD1 (5 bases). Trimming removed 2 bases from V and 6 bases from J, with 16 bases in between. The germline V gene encodes CDR1 SEHNR and CDR2 FQNEAQ (reference sequence). This CDR3 contains 15 residues. The CDR3 region is CASSLMVVQGPEAFF. The CDR3 DNA reads as TGTGCCAGCAGCTTAATGGTAGTGCAGGGCCCTGAAGCTTTCTTT.

The chain combines TRBV27 with TRBJ2-1; 7 nucleotides match TRBD2. This CDR3 spans 14 amino acids. J gave up 4 bases and V 8 bases, and 8 bases lay outside the gene matches. CDR1 and CDR2 (germline): MNHEY, SMNVEV (reference sequence). This chain's CDR3 is CASAPGGVYNEQFF. In DNA, the CDR3 is TGTGCCAGCGCCCCGGGGGGAGTGTACAATGAGCAGTTCTTC.

This chain connects TRBV7-9 to TRBJ1-2; TRBD1 might be the D (5 bases). Germline lookup yields CDR1 SEHNR and CDR2 FQNEAQ (reference sequence). The CDR3 extends over 14 amino acids. V was shortened by 1 base and J by 7 bases, with 13 bases between the two germline ends. CDR3 region: CASSLVTQGSGYTF. The CDR3 coding sequence is TGTGCCAGCAGCTTAGTAACTCAGGGTTCTGGCTACACCTTC.

The chain has TRBV28 and TRBJ1-2; 8 nucleotides match TRBD1. CDR1 and CDR2 (germline): MDHEN, SYDVKM. The CDR3 runs 17 residues. V shed 5 bases, J shed 4 bases, and the junction held 15 bases outside the gene matches. CDR3: CASSPASPQGAPYGYTF. The CDR3 DNA follows: TGTGCCAGCAGTCCAGCATCCCCCCAGGGGGCCCCCTATGGCTACACCTTC.

J is TRBJ2-2 and V is TRBV14; tentatively, D is TRBD1 or TRBD2 (5 bases each). CDR1 is SGHDN, CDR2 FVKESK, per germline. The V gene lost 5 bases and the J gene lost 5 bases, with 15 bases spanning the gap. CDR3 length: 15 amino acids. The CDR3 region has the DNA TGTGCCAGCAGCTCGGGACCCCCGCGAACCGGGGAGCTGTTTTTT. This sequence encodes CASSSGPPRTGELFF.

The V gene is TRBV28, the J gene TRBJ2-7; D unresolved. This CDR3 has 13 residues. Germline V gives CDR1 MDHEN, CDR2 SYDVKM. V gave up 5 bases and J gave up 7 bases, with 15 bases separating them. CDR3 nucleotide sequence: TGTGCCAGCAGTACGATACCACAACAAGAGCAGTACGTC. Protein product: CASSTIPQQEQYV.

The chain employs TRBV9 and TRBJ1-4; 8 bases agree with TRBD1. The length of the CDR3 is 16 residues. Germline V lookup: CDR1 SGDLS, CDR2 YYNGEE. V lost 4 bases, J lost 2 bases, and 7 bases stayed unmatched. The CDR3 nucleotides are TGTGCCAGCAGCCCTCGACAGGGGCGGACTAATGAAAAACTGTTTTTT. Its translation: CASSPRQGRTNEKLFF.

V is TRBV5-1 and J is TRBJ2-7; maybe TRBD2 (6 bases). The V gene lost 1 base and the J gene lost 6 bases, with 20 bases spanning the gap. From germline, CDR1 is SGHRS and CDR2 YFSETQ. This CDR3 has 16 amino acids. The CDR3 region is CASSLNWGDPHREQYF. The DNA of the CDR3 is TGCGCCAGCAGCTTGAATTGGGGGGACCCTCATCGCGAGCAGTACTTC.

The rearrangement links TRBV5-5 to TRBJ1-4; D is unresolved. The CDR3 totals 13 residues. Trimming took 5 bases from V and 3 from J, leaving 8 bases between them. Germline V gene data show CDR1 as SGHKS and CDR2 as YYEKEE (reference sequence). The CDR3 spells CASRKGPNEKLFF. CDR3 in DNA: TGTGCCAGCAGAAAAGGTCCTAATGAAAAACTGTTTTTT.

This rearrangement joins TRBV28 to TRBJ1-5; D possibly corresponds to TRBD1 (5 bases). Germline values: CDR1 MDHEN, CDR2 SYDVKM. V was clipped by 2 bases and J by 0 bases, with 14 bases between them. This CDR3 is 17 amino acids long. As DNA, the CDR3 is TGTGCCAGCAGTTTACCCTCGGGGACCTATAGCAATCAGCCCCAGCATTTT. This sequence encodes CASSLPSGTYSNQPQHF.

The CDR3 here is CASSLSSRNEQFF. The CDR3 coding sequence is TGTGCCAGCAGTTTATCGTCGCGGAATGAGCAGTTCTTC. The rearrangement links TRBV12-3 or TRBV12-4 to TRBJ2-1; D is unresolved. V lost 2 bases, J lost 7 bases, and 9 bases lay in between. This CDR3 has 13 residues.

The chain employs TRBV9 and TRBJ2-5; 10 nucleotides align to TRBD1. The V gene's germline CDR1 is SGDLS and CDR2 YYNGEE. The CDR3 totals 16 residues. V was clipped by 3 bases and J by 5 bases; unmatched bases: 10. This CDR3 reads CASSGTRQGAWETQYF. The DNA for the CDR3 is TGTGCCAGCAGCGGAACCCGACAGGGGGCGTGGGAGACCCAGTACTTC.